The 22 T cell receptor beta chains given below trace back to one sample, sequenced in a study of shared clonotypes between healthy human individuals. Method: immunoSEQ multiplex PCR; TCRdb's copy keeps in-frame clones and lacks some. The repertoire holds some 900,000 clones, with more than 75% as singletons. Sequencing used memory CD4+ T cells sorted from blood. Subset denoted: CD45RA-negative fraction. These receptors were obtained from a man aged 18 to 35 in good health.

For the CDR3, the DNA is TGTGCCAGCAGCCTCAGGGCCGGGGCCAACGTCCTGACTTTC. It translates to CASSLRAGANVLTF. This chain joins TRBV13 and TRBJ2-6; a weak D match, TRBD1 (5 bases). Germline V gene sequence: CDR1 PRHDT, CDR2 FYEKMQ (reference sequence). Trimming removed 5 bases from V and 4 bases from J, with 9 bases in between. The CDR3 contains 14 residues.

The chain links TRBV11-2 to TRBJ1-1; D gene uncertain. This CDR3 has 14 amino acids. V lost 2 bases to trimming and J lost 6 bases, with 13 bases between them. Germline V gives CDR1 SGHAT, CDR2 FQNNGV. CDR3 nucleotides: TGTGCCAGCAGCTTATTGGCCCCGGGCTCTGAAGCTTTCTTT. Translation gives CASSLLAPGSEAFF.

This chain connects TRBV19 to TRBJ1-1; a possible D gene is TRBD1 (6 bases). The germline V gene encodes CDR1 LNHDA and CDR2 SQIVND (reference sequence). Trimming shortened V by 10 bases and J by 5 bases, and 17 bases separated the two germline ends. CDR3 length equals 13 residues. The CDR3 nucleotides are TGTGCCACCTCAGAACAGGGTCGAACTGAAGCTTTCTTT. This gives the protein CATSEQGRTEAFF.

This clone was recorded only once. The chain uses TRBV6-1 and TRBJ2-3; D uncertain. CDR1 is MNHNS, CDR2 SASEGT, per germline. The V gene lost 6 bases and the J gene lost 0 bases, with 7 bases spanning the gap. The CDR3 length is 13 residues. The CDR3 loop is CASRRDSTDTQYF. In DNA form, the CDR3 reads TGTGCCAGCAGACGCGACAGCACAGATACGCAGTATTTT.

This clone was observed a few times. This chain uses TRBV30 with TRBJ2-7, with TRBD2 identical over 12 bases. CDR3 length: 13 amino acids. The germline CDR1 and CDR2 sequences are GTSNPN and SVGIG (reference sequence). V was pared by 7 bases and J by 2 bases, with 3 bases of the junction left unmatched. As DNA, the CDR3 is TGTGCCTCCCTAGCGGGGGGGACCTACGAGCAGTACTTC. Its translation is CASLAGGTYEQYF.

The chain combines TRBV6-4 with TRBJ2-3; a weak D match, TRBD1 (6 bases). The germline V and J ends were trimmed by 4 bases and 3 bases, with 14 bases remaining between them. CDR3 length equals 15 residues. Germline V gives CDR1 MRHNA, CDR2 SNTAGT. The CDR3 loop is CASSVDHTGTDTQYF. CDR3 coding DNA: TGTGCCAGCAGTGTTGACCACACAGGGACAGATACGCAGTATTTT.

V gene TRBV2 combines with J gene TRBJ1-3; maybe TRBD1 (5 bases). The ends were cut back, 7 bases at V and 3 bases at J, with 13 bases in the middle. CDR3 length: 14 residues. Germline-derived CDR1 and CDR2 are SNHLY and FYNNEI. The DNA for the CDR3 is TGTGCCAGCACCTCACGGGGGGTTGGAAACACCATATATTTT. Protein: CASTSRGVGNTIYF.

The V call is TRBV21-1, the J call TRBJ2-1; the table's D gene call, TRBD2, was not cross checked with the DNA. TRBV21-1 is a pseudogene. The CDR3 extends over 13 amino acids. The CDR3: CARLAAGCDEQFF. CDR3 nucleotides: TGTGCCAGGCTAGCGGCGGGATGTGATGAGCAGTTCTTC.

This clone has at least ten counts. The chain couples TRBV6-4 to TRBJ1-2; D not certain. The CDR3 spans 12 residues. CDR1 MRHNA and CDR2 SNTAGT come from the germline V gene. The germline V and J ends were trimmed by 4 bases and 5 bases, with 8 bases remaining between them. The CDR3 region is CASSGEGYGYTF. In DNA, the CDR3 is TGTGCCAGCAGTGGTGAAGGGTATGGCTACACCTTC.

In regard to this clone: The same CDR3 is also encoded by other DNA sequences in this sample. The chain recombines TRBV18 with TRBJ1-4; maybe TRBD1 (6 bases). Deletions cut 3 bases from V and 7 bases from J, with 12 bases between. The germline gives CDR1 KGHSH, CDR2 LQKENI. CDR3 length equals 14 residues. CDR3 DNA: TGTGCCAGCTCACCCGGGACAAGTGGTGAAAAACTGTTTTTT. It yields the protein CASSPGTSGEKLFF.

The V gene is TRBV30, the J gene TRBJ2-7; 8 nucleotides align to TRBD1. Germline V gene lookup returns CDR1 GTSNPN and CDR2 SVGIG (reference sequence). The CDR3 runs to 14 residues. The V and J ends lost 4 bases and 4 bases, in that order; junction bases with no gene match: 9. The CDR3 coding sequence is TGTGCCTGGATGGGACAGGCGACTTCTTACGAGCAGTACTTC. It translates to CAWMGQATSYEQYF.

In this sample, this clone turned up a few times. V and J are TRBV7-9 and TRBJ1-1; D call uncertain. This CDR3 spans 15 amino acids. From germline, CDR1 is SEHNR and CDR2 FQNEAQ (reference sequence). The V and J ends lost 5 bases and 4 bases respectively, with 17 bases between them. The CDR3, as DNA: TGTGCCAGCAGCCCCAGGATGGGAAGCGGCACTGAAGCTTTCTTT. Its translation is CASSPRMGSGTEAFF.

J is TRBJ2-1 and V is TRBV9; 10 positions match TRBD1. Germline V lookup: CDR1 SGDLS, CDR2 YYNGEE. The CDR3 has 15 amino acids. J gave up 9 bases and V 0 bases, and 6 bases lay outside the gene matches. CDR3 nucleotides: TGTGCCAGCAGCGTAGGGGGGACAGGGGACACTGAGCAGTTCTTC. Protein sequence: CASSVGGTGDTEQFF. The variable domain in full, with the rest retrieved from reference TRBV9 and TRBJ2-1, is DSGVTQTPKHLITATGQRVTLRCSPRSGDLSVYWYQQSLDQGLQFLIQYYNGEERAKGNILERFSAQQFPDLHSELNLSSLELGDSALYFCASSVGGTGDTEQFFGPGTRLTVL.

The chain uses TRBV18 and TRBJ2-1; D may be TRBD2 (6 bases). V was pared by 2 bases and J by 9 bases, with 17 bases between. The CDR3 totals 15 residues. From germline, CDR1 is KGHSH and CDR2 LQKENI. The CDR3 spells CASSPTAVHGSEQFF. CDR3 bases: TGTGCCAGCTCACCAACGGCAGTGCACGGGAGTGAGCAGTTCTTC.

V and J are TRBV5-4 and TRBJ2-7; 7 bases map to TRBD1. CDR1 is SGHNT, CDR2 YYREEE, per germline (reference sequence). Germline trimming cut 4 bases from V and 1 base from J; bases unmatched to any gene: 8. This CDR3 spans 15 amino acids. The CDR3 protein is CASSPVDRDSYEQYF. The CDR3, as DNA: TGTGCCAGCAGCCCGGTTGACAGGGATTCCTACGAGCAGTACTTC.

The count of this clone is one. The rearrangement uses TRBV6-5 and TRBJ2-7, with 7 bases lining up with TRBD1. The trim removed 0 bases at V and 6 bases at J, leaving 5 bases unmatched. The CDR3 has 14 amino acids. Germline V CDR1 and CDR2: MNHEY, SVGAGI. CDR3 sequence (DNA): TGTGCCAGCAGTTACTCGCAGGGGGAGCGCGAGCAGTACTTC. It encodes CASSYSQGEREQYF.

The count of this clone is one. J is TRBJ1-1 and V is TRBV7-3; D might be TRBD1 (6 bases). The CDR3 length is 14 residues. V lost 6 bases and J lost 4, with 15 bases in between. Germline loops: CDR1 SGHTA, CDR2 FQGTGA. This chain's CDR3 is CASSSGVRGTEAFF. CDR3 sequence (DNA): TGTGCCAGCAGTTCCGGGGTCAGGGGCACTGAAGCTTTCTTT. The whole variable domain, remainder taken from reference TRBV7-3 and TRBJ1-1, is GAGVSQTPSNKVTEKGKYVELRCDPISGHTALYWYRQSLGQGPEFLIYFQGTGAADDSGLPNDRFFAVRPEGSVSTLKIQRTERGDSAVYLCASSSGVRGTEAFFGQGTRLTVV.

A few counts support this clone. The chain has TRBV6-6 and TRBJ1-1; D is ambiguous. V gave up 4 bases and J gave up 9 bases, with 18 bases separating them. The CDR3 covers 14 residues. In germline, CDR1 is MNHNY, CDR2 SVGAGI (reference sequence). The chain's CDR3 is CASSFGVEGPKAFF. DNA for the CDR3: TGTGCCAGCAGTTTTGGGGTTGAAGGGCCGAAAGCTTTCTTT.

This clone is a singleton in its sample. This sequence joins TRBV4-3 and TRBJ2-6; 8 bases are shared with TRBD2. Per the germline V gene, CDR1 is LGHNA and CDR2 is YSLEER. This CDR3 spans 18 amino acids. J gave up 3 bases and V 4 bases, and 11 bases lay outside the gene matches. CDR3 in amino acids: CASSREPTGGGGANVLTF. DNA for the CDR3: TGCGCCAGCAGCCGAGAACCCACCGGGGGGGGTGGGGCCAACGTCCTGACTTTC.

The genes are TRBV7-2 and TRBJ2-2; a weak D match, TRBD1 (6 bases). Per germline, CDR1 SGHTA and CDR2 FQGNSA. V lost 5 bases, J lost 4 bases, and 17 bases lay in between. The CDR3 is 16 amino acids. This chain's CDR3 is CASSRAAGVGTGELFF. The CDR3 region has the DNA TGTGCCAGCAGCCGAGCGGCAGGGGTTGGCACCGGGGAGCTGTTTTTT.

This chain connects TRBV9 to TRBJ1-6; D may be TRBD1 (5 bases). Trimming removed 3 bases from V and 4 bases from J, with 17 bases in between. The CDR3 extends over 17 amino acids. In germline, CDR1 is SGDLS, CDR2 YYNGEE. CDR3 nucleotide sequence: TGTGCCAGCAGCGCGTCACGGGGACTTCCTTATAATTCACCCCTCCACTTT. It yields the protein CASSASRGLPYNSPLHF.

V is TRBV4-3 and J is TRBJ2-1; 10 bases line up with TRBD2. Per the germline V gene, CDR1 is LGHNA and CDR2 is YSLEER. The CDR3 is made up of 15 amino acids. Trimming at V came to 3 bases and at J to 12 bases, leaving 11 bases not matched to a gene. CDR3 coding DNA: TGCGCCAGCAGCCACGAGAACATAGCGGGAGGATCGCAGTTCTTC. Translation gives CASSHENIAGGSQFF.